The 32 T cell receptor beta chains listed next were all sequenced from one sample in a study of T cells in Graves' hyperthyroidism and ophthalmopathy. Authors of the study amplified TCR beta CDR3 regions from RNA transcripts. An initial round of RT-PCR targeting the TCR CDR3 relied on the HTBI primer set. From the multiplex PCR reads, TCRdb called clonotypes with MiXCR, one entry per CDR3 protein. The top ten clones hold less than 55% of a sample with approximately 530,000 distinct CDR3 sequences, 20% of them seen once. The sequenced sample was blood. The source is a man aged 35 to 55 with Graves' ophthalmopathy.

This clonotype came up a few times. The rearrangement joins TRBV2 to TRBJ1-4; D is possibly TRBD1 (5 bases). The germline V gene has CDR1 SNHLY and CDR2 FYNNEI. The CDR3 has 15 residues. V gave up 6 bases and J gave up 6 bases, with 17 bases separating them. For the CDR3, the DNA is TGTGCCAGCAGGAGGGCCCCGGGGCTAGATGAAAAACTGTTTTTT. As protein: CASRRAPGLDEKLFF.

Notes on this clonotype: Likely a read error: the CDR3 ends without its conserved phenylalanine or tryptophan. The V gene is TRBV15, the J gene TRBJ1-1, with a weak D call TRBD1 (5 bases). V gave up 4 bases and J gave up 4 bases, with 13 bases separating them. CDR1 and CDR2 (germline): LNHNV, YYDKDF (reference sequence). This CDR3 is 14 amino acids long. In DNA form, the CDR3 reads TGTGCCACCAGCATAGAATGGGGGGGCACTGAAGCTTTCTCT. This translates into CATSIEWGGTEAFS.

The rearrangement uses TRBV5-4 and TRBJ2-5; D perhaps matches TRBD2 (6 bases). CDR3 size: 16 residues. Germline loops: CDR1 SGHNT, CDR2 YYREEE (reference sequence). V was cut by 3 bases and J by 1 base, with 16 bases left in between. The CDR3 is CASSSPPGTSQETQYF. The CDR3 DNA reads as TGTGCCAGCAGCTCCCCACCCGGGACTTCCCAAGAGACCCAGTACTTC.

CDR3 protein: CSARDIKGTLGETQYF. CDR3 bases: TGCAGTGCTAGAGATATTAAGGGCACCCTGGGGGAGACCCAGTACTTC. The gene calls are TRBV20-1 and TRBJ2-5; D is unclear. The CDR3 sequence is 16 residues long. The V end lost 0 bases, the J end lost 5 bases, and 19 bases lay between the germline ends. Germline loops: CDR1 DFQATT, CDR2 SNEGSKA (reference sequence).

V is TRBV28 and J is TRBJ2-7, with no clear D. Per the germline V gene, CDR1 is MDHEN and CDR2 is SYDVKM. The CDR3 is 15 residues long. Trimming cost V 6 bases and J 7 bases, with 22 bases left between them. CDR3 region: CASSLLKETATEQYF. CDR3 nucleotides: TGTGCCAGCAGCTTACTAAAAGAGACGGCTACAGAGCAGTACTTC.

The rearrangement joins TRBV20-1 to TRBJ2-7; 12 nucleotides match TRBD2. The trim removed 6 bases at V and 2 bases at J, leaving 8 bases unmatched. Germline CDR1 DFQATT, CDR2 SNEGSKA (reference sequence). The CDR3 covers 15 residues. The CDR3 spells CSAPNLAGGPYEQYF. Here the CDR3 DNA reads TGCAGTGCGCCCAACCTAGCGGGAGGGCCCTACGAGCAGTACTTC.

This rearrangement joins TRBV6-1 to TRBJ1-5, with D uncertain. The CDR3 is 14 residues long. Germline CDR1 reads MNHNS; CDR2 reads SASEGT. Between the trimmed V and J ends, which lost 7 bases and 0 bases, there was a span of 10 bases. The CDR3 spells CASTEYYSNQPQHF. The CDR3 DNA sequence: TGTGCCAGCACCGAGTACTATAGCAATCAGCCCCAGCATTTT.

This chain links TRBV2 with TRBJ2-5; 11 nucleotides match TRBD1. V dropped 4 bases and J dropped 10; count of bases not matched to a gene: 8. The CDR3 is 14 amino acids. CDR1 SNHLY and CDR2 FYNNEI come from the germline V gene. This CDR3 is CASSGRTGGGDQYF. CDR3 nucleotide sequence: TGTGCCAGCAGTGGTCGGACAGGGGGCGGGGACCAGTACTTC.

This clonotype was counted only a few times. The chain carries TRBV18 and TRBJ2-5; 9 bases fit TRBD1. The CDR3 covers 15 residues. Losses at the gene ends were 2 bases for V and 4 bases for J; bases not matched to a gene: 5. CDR1 is KGHSH, CDR2 LQKENI, per germline. DNA of the CDR3: TGTGCCAGCTCACCAAAGACAGGGGGGCGAGAGACCCAGTACTTC. Its protein product is CASSPKTGGRETQYF.

This clonotype was detected only a few times. J is TRBJ1-1 and V is TRBV25-1; possibly TRBD1 for D (6 bases). Germline V lookup: CDR1 MGHDK, CDR2 SYGVNS. Trimming shortened V by 6 bases and J by 4 bases, and 12 bases separated the two germline ends. The CDR3 has 13 amino acids. Here the CDR3 reads CASRTTGLTEAFF. In DNA, the CDR3 is TGTGCCAGCAGGACCACAGGGCTCACTGAAGCTTTCTTT.

At least ten counts were recorded for this clonotype. The genes are TRBV11-3 and TRBJ2-7; maybe TRBD2 (5 bases). The V end lost 0 bases, the J end lost 7 bases, and 10 bases lay between the germline ends. The length of the CDR3 is 13 residues. Germline loops: CDR1 SGHNT, CDR2 YENEEA. CDR3 residues: CASSLDGVKEQYF. The CDR3 region has the DNA TGTGCCAGCAGCTTAGACGGGGTGAAGGAGCAGTACTTC.

The rearrangement joins TRBV20-1 to TRBJ2-5; 10 bases match TRBD2. Germline assignment: CDR1 DFQATT and CDR2 SNEGSKA (reference sequence). V gave up 6 bases and J gave up 5 bases; unmatched junction bases: 12. CDR3 length: 15 residues. The CDR3 here is CSARPPGLAQETQYF. For the CDR3, the DNA is TGCAGTGCCCGGCCCCCGGGACTAGCGCAGGAGACCCAGTACTTC.

This clonotype was counted many times. The chain employs TRBV11-2 and TRBJ2-1; D is ambiguous. The CDR3 length is 11 residues. Germline V gene data show CDR1 as SGHAT and CDR2 as FQNNGV. V gave up 7 bases and J gave up 7 bases, with 8 bases separating them. CDR3 loop: CASTQSNEQFF. In nucleotides, the CDR3 is TGTGCCAGCACCCAGTCGAATGAGCAGTTCTTC.

This clonotype was found a few times. The V call is TRBV2, the J call TRBJ2-1, with 8 nucleotides matching TRBD2. CDR1 SNHLY and CDR2 FYNNEI come from the germline V gene. J was trimmed by 4 bases and V by 7 bases; bases with no gene match: 12. The CDR3 runs 16 residues. CDR3 protein: CASTPPLSGSYNEQFF. The CDR3 DNA reads TGTGCCAGCACTCCCCCGCTGAGCGGGAGTTACAATGAGCAGTTCTTC.

Of note for this clonotype: An end of the junction differs from the germline gene, which may be a read error. The chain links TRBV7-2 to TRBJ1-4, with 10 bases aligning to TRBD1. This CDR3 contains 18 residues. The V gene's germline CDR1 is SGHTA and CDR2 FQGNSA. CDR3 bases: TGTGCCAGCAGCTACACTGGGGTTCGACAGGGGGCAAATGAAAAACTGGTTTTT. Protein sequence: CASSYTGVRQGANEKLVF.

This clonotype was detected only a few times. V usage is TRBV18 and J usage is TRBJ2-7; D may be TRBD1 or TRBD2 (5 bases each). CDR1 is KGHSH, CDR2 LQKENI, per germline. Trimming cost V 3 bases and J 4 bases, with 13 bases left between them. The CDR3 is made up of 14 amino acids. In DNA form, the CDR3 reads TGTGCCAGCTCACCCCGAAGGGACCTTTACGAGCAGTACTTC. It is translated as CASSPRRDLYEQYF. Variable domain in full (rest from reference TRBV18 and TRBJ2-7): NAGVMQNPRHLVRRRGQEARLRCSPMKGHSHVYWYRQLPEEGLKFMVYLQKENIIDESGMPKERFSAEFPKEGPSILRIQQVVRGDSAAYFCASSPRRDLYEQYFGPGTRLTVT.

This clonotype was picked up many times. The rearrangement uses TRBV2 and TRBJ1-2; no firm D call. V was cut by 8 bases and J by 8 bases, with 24 bases left in between. The CDR3 has 15 amino acids. The V gene's germline CDR1 is SNHLY and CDR2 FYNNEI. Written as DNA, the CDR3 is TGTGCCAGCCCAAGACCTGGGTTGCAGGTCTCGGGCTACACCTTC. Translated: CASPRPGLQVSGYTF. The full variable domain, in which reference TRBV2 and TRBJ1-2 provide the parts outside the CDR3, is EPEVTQTPSHQVTQMGQEVILRCVPISNHLYFYWYRQILGQKVEFLVSFYNNEISEKSEIFDDQFSVERPDGSNFTLKIRSTKLEDSAMYFCASPRPGLQVSGYTFGSGTRLTVV.

This rearrangement joins TRBV11-3 to TRBJ2-3; maybe TRBD1 (6 bases). CDR1 and CDR2 (germline): SGHNT, YENEEA. CDR3 length: 15 amino acids. V was shortened by 1 base and J by 4 bases, with 12 bases between the two germline ends. The CDR3 region is CASSLGPQGSDTQYF. The DNA for the CDR3 is TGTGCCAGCAGCTTAGGGCCGCAGGGGTCAGATACGCAGTATTTT.

This clonotype was counted many times. This CDR3 is CASSTRVGPQHF. CDR3 bases: TGTGCCAGCAGTACCAGGGTTGGGCCCCAGCATTTT. The chain has TRBV6-1 and TRBJ1-5; a weak D match, TRBD1 (5 bases). The germline V gene encodes CDR1 MNHNS and CDR2 SASEGT. V lost 5 bases, J lost 9 bases, and 11 bases lay in between. There are 12 residues in the CDR3.

This clonotype was observed many times. This chain uses TRBV7-2 with TRBJ2-3; the match to TRBD2 covers 8 bases. The CDR3 loop spans 15 amino acids. Losses at the gene ends were 1 base for V and 6 bases for J; bases not matched to a gene: 6. Germline CDR1 and CDR2: SGHTA and FQGNSA. CDR3 in amino acids: CASSLGGGRWDTQYF. The CDR3 bases are TGTGCCAGCAGCTTAGGAGGCGGGAGGTGGGATACGCAGTATTTT.

In this sample, this clonotype turned up a few times. J is TRBJ1-1 and V is TRBV5-1; 7 positions agree with TRBD1. This CDR3 spans 13 amino acids. V trimming: 4 bases; J trimming: 5 bases; junction bases outside the gene matches: 5. Per germline, CDR1 SGHRS and CDR2 YFSETQ. The CDR3 loop reads CASSRTGRTEAFF. The CDR3 DNA reads as TGCGCCAGCAGCCGGACAGGCAGGACTGAAGCTTTCTTT.

The chain combines TRBV2 with TRBJ1-3; 7 nucleotides line up with TRBD1. Germline V gene data show CDR1 as SNHLY and CDR2 as FYNNEI. The trim removed 5 bases at V and 4 bases at J, leaving 2 bases unmatched. The CDR3 loop spans 13 amino acids. The CDR3 reads CASSWTGGNTIYF. As DNA, the CDR3 is TGTGCCAGCAGTTGGACAGGCGGAAACACCATATATTTT.

The chain has TRBV30 and TRBJ1-2; the D is unclear. V dropped 6 bases and J dropped 0 bases, with 17 bases sitting between them. The CDR3 totals 15 residues. The germline CDR1 and CDR2 sequences are GTSNPN and SVGIG (reference sequence). CDR3 nucleotide sequence: TGTGCCTGCCCAGCCGGGCCGGCGACTAACTATGGCTACACCTTC. Its translation is CACPAGPATNYGYTF.

Worth noting for this clonotype: A read error may account for a junction end that differs from germline. The CDR3 spells CPWNEGKNRPQHF. CDR3 sequence (DNA): TGTCCCTGGAACGAAGGGAAAAATCGGCCCCAGCATTTT. The chain uses TRBV30 and TRBJ1-5; D unclear. The CDR3 has 13 amino acids. Per germline, CDR1 GTSNPN and CDR2 SVGIG (reference sequence).

This clonotype showed up just a few times. The chain joins TRBV30 to TRBJ1-4, with TRBD1 as a possible D gene (6 bases). The germline gives CDR1 GTSNPN, CDR2 SVGIG (reference sequence). The germline V and J ends were trimmed by 0 bases and 6 bases, with 11 bases remaining between them. This CDR3 is built from 14 residues. The CDR3 loop reads CAWSVLRGDEKLFF. The CDR3 DNA follows: TGTGCCTGGAGTGTACTTAGGGGGGATGAAAAACTGTTTTTT.

The gene calls are TRBV6-1 and TRBJ1-1; D possibly corresponds to TRBD1 (5 bases). Per the germline V gene, CDR1 is MNHNS and CDR2 is SASEGT. V lost 10 bases and J lost 0, with 15 bases in between. The CDR3 spans 14 residues. DNA of the CDR3: TGTGCCACCAAAGCCGGGACCCTGAACACTGAAGCTTTCTTT. Its translation: CATKAGTLNTEAFF.

This clonotype has at least ten counts. The gene calls are TRBV12-5 and TRBJ2-1; TRBD2 might be the D (5 bases). The CDR3 sequence is 13 residues long. V gave up 6 bases and J gave up 12 bases, with 18 bases separating them. In germline, CDR1 is LGHNT, CDR2 FRNRAP. The CDR3, as DNA: TGTGCTAGTGGCCCCTCGACTACCCCGGCGCAGTTCTTC. Protein: CASGPSTTPAQFF.

The V gene is TRBV20-1, the J gene TRBJ2-5, with D perhaps matching TRBD1 (5 bases). CDR3 length: 12 amino acids. Germline CDR1 and CDR2: DFQATT and SNEGSKA (reference sequence). The CDR3 region is CGARLFQETQYF. DNA of the CDR3: TGCGGGGCCAGGCTTTTCCAAGAGACCCAGTACTTC.

This chain joins TRBV6-1 and TRBJ1-2, with 7 bases that match TRBD1. V shed 6 bases, J shed 7 bases, and the junction held 20 bases outside the gene matches. Germline CDR1 is MNHNS and CDR2 is SASEGT. The CDR3 runs to 17 residues. The CDR3 bases are TGTGCCAGCAGCCCGTGGACAGGCTTTTATGGGATCCGTGGCTACACCTTC. Its translation: CASSPWTGFYGIRGYTF.

This clonotype was picked up a small number of times. V gene TRBV20-1 combines with J gene TRBJ1-2; D is perhaps TRBD1 (6 bases). CDR3 size: 13 residues. Per germline, CDR1 DFQATT and CDR2 SNEGSKA (reference sequence). Trimming took off 3 bases at V and 4 bases at J, with 12 bases between the two ends. In DNA, the CDR3 is TGCAGTGCTAGCCCTGGGGGCTCCTATGGCTACACCTTC. Protein product: CSASPGGSYGYTF.

The sample holds many counts of this clonotype. The chain recombines TRBV3-1 with TRBJ1-5; D ambiguous. The V gene's germline CDR1 is LGHDT and CDR2 YNNKEL (reference sequence). The germline V and J ends were trimmed by 2 bases and 4 bases, with 18 bases remaining between them. The CDR3 consists of 17 residues. CDR3 DNA sequence: TGTGCCAGCAGCCAAAGTTTGACCCTTGGGCCAAATCAGCCCCAGCATTTT. The encoded protein is CASSQSLTLGPNQPQHF.

V gene TRBV11-2 combines with J gene TRBJ1-6; D not resolved. Trimming pared 0 bases from V and 4 bases from J, leaving 10 bases between. The CDR3 covers 16 residues. Germline values: CDR1 SGHAT, CDR2 FQNNGV. The CDR3: CASSLDSSGYNSPLHF. In DNA, the CDR3 is TGTGCCAGCAGCTTAGATTCCTCGGGGTATAATTCACCCCTCCACTTT.